The 25 T cell receptor beta chains below all came from one sample that was sequenced in a study of T cell repertoires in cytomegalovirus infection. These TCRs' antigens remain unknown. In TCRdb, the reads were re-called with MiXCR into one record per CDR3 protein. The repertoire has roughly 860,000 distinct CDR3 sequences, 32% of them found once; the top ten carry 9.5% to 15%. Specimen: cultured CD8+ T cells from PBMCs, collected from culture after CMV antigen stimulation. The receptor source for this set is a human donor in good health (CMV status not recorded). Some clones in this sample may be carry-over from other donors' samples.

In regard to this clonotype: This may be a read error, as it is one base from a much larger clone. The chain combines TRBV27 with TRBJ1-3; 9 positions agree with TRBD1. The CDR3 consists of 15 residues. CDR1 is MNHEY and CDR2 is SMNVEV in the germline V gene (reference sequence). J was trimmed by 3 bases and V by 6 bases; bases with no gene match: 6. This CDR3 reads CASSPGTGFGNTIYF. DNA of the CDR3: TGTGCCAGCAGCCCCGGGACAGGGTTTGGAAACACCATATATTTT.

This clonotype was seen only a few times. This chain connects TRBV4-3 to TRBJ1-2; D gene unclear. Trimming removed 0 bases at V and 6 bases at J, with 20 bases between. This CDR3 contains 17 residues. The germline gives CDR1 LGHNA, CDR2 YSLEER. The CDR3 is CASSQDKKRARLNGYTF. CDR3 in DNA: TGCGCCAGCAGCCAAGATAAGAAGAGGGCCAGGTTGAATGGCTACACCTTC.

In regard to this clonotype: One base away lies a much larger clone, so this may be a sequencing read error. This chain connects TRBV7-8 to TRBJ1-2; D might be TRBD1 (5 bases). CDR1 is SGHVS, CDR2 FQNEAQ, per germline. The CDR3 length is 14 residues. The CDR3 spells CASSLEGWGYDYTF. The DNA of the CDR3 is TGTGCCAGCAGCTTAGAGGGCTGGGGCTATGACTACACCTTC.

This clonotype was detected only once. This chain links TRBV5-6 with TRBJ2-7; 9 bases agree with TRBD1. This CDR3 is 15 amino acids long. Germline-derived CDR1 and CDR2 are SGHDT and YYEEEE. The V gene end was trimmed by 4 bases and the J gene end by 3 bases; junction bases not matched to a gene: 8. CDR3 coding DNA: TGTGCCAGCAGCGGGGGACAGGGTAAGTTCTACGAGCAGTACTTC. It encodes CASSGGQGKFYEQYF.

This chain links TRBV20-1 with TRBJ2-5; 7 bases map to TRBD2. The CDR3 totals 12 residues. Germline V gene data show CDR1 as DFQATT and CDR2 as SNEGSKA (reference sequence). V gave up 6 bases and J gave up 2 bases; unmatched junction bases: 3. The CDR3 DNA reads as TGCAGTGCCCCGGGACTACAAGAGACCCAGTACTTC. It is translated as CSAPGLQETQYF.

This sequence joins TRBV6-2 or TRBV6-3 and TRBJ2-3, with D possibly matching TRBD2 (6 bases). Between the trimmed V and J ends, which lost 2 bases and 0 bases, there was a span of 9 bases. The CDR3 is 15 residues long. Germline V gene sequence: CDR1 MNHEY, CDR2 SVGEGT. The CDR3 DNA reads as TGTGCCAGCAGTTACGTCGGGACTAGCACAGATACGCAGTATTTT. This gives the protein CASSYVGTSTDTQYF.

At least ten counts were recorded for this clonotype. J is TRBJ2-3 and V is TRBV7-8; D gene uncertain. V was cut by 4 bases and J by 3 bases, with 14 bases left in between. Germline CDR1 reads SGHVS; CDR2 reads FQNEAQ. The CDR3 spans 15 residues. Written as DNA, the CDR3 is TGTGCCAGCAGCTCCTATTCCCTTGGGACAGATACGCAGTATTTT. This sequence encodes CASSSYSLGTDTQYF. The variable domain in full, with the rest retrieved from reference TRBV7-8 and TRBJ2-3, is GAGVSQSPRYKVAKRGQDVALRCDPISGHVSLFWYQQALGQGPEFLTYFQNEAQLDKSGLPSDRFFAERPEGSVSTLKIQRTQQEDSAVYLCASSSYSLGTDTQYFGPGTRLTVL.

This clonotype was seen repeatedly, ten times or more. V gene TRBV7-2 combines with J gene TRBJ2-1; no firm D call. V was clipped by 3 bases and J by 0 bases, with 3 bases between them. Germline V gene data show CDR1 as SGHTA and CDR2 as FQGNSA. The CDR3 is 13 amino acids. CDR3 in amino acids: CASSFISYNEQFF. CDR3 DNA sequence: TGTGCCAGCAGCTTCATCTCCTACAATGAGCAGTTCTTC.

This clonotype appeared many times. This chain uses TRBV10-3 with TRBJ2-7; D is perhaps TRBD1 (6 bases). This CDR3 is built from 16 residues. Trimming took 3 bases from V and 0 from J, leaving 15 bases between them. CDR1 and CDR2 (germline): ENHRY, SYGVKD. The CDR3 DNA is TGTGCCATCAGTGATAGCATCGGGACAAACTCCTACGAGCAGTACTTC. Its protein product is CAISDSIGTNSYEQYF.

There are many counts of this clonotype. Written as DNA, the CDR3 is TGTGCCAGCAGCGGGTCGTCAGTCGGGCCGGACTCCTACGAGCAGTACTTC. Encoded protein: CASSGSSVGPDSYEQYF. V gene TRBV7-9 combines with J gene TRBJ2-7; unclear D gene. The germline CDR1 and CDR2 sequences are SEHNR and FQNEAQ (reference sequence). The V end lost 5 bases, the J end lost 0 bases, and 20 bases lay between the germline ends. The CDR3 is made up of 17 amino acids.

This clonotype was counted once. The gene calls are TRBV3-1 and TRBJ2-1, with TRBD1 matching 7 bases. Germline assignment: CDR1 LGHDT and CDR2 YNNKEL (reference sequence). CDR3 length: 14 amino acids. Losses at the gene ends were 7 bases for V and 4 bases for J; bases not matched to a gene: 7. This chain's CDR3 is CASTAGTEYNEQFF. The CDR3 DNA is TGTGCCAGCACCGCCGGGACAGAGTACAATGAGCAGTTCTTC.

Note on this clonotype: Since a much larger clone is just one base distant, this may be a read error. This chain links TRBV7-8 with TRBJ1-5, with D hard to call. This CDR3 spans 15 amino acids. Germline CDR1 and CDR2: SGHVS and FQNEAQ. The CDR3 nucleotides read TGTGTCAGCAGCTTTGGGCGGACTAGCAATCAGCCCCAGCATTTT. Encoded protein: CVSSFGRTSNQPQHF.

The V call is TRBV4-1, the J call TRBJ1-1; tentatively, D is TRBD1 (5 bases). In germline, CDR1 is MGHRA, CDR2 YSYEKL. V was trimmed by 2 bases and J by 5 bases, leaving 9 bases between them. The CDR3 is 13 amino acids. CDR3 in amino acids: CASSQPGRTEAFF. The CDR3 DNA sequence: TGCGCCAGCAGCCAACCGGGGCGGACTGAAGCTTTCTTT.

V is TRBV25-1 and J is TRBJ1-2, with TRBD1 matching over 7 bases. The CDR3 length is 18 residues. V dropped 3 bases and J dropped 5; count of bases not matched to a gene: 18. CDR1 MGHDK and CDR2 SYGVNS come from the germline V gene. The CDR3 sequence: CASSDPTSSQGRDYGYTF. The CDR3 DNA follows: TGTGCCAGCAGTGATCCCACGTCATCACAGGGGAGGGATTATGGCTACACCTTC.

The CDR3 nucleotides are TGTGCCAGCAGTTACTCGGCATACCAAGAGACCCAGTACTTC. Translation gives CASSYSAYQETQYF. The chain employs TRBV6-5 and TRBJ2-5; D not resolved. The CDR3 length is 14 residues. Germline values: CDR1 MNHEY, CDR2 SVGAGI. V shed 0 bases and J shed 0 bases, with 5 bases lying between them.

On this clonotype itself: A read error may produce the germline difference seen at one junction end. The J gene is TRBJ2-2, the V gene TRBV12-3 or TRBV12-4, with 7 nucleotides matching TRBD1. The CDR3 is made up of 15 amino acids. DNA for the CDR3: TGTGCCAACAGTTTACAGGGACAGCCGACCGGGGAGCTGTTTTTT. This codes for CANSLQGQPTGELFF.

The chain recombines TRBV19 with TRBJ2-1; D perhaps matches TRBD1 (5 bases). The CDR3 has 12 amino acids. Germline V gene data show CDR1 as LNHDA and CDR2 as SQIVND (reference sequence). V was trimmed by 7 bases and J by 7 bases, leaving 11 bases between them. The CDR3 region is CASNSQGNEQFF. DNA of the CDR3: TGTGCCAGTAACTCCCAGGGAAATGAGCAGTTCTTC.

The CDR3 spells CASSQPPGQGTDTQYF. The CDR3 bases are TGTGCCAGCAGCCAACCGCCGGGACAGGGGACAGATACGCAGTATTTT. The chain is built from TRBV14 and TRBJ2-3; 10 bases are shared with TRBD1. V dropped 2 bases and J dropped 3; count of bases not matched to a gene: 5. Germline lookup yields CDR1 SGHDN and CDR2 FVKESK. This CDR3 contains 16 residues.

The V call is TRBV5-1, the J call TRBJ2-1; 11 bases line up with TRBD1. The CDR3 sequence is 15 residues long. J lost 11 bases, V lost 4 bases, and 11 bases had no gene match. Germline CDR1 and CDR2: SGHRS and YFSETQ. The chain's CDR3 is CASSRSGQGDFKQFF. CDR3 sequence (DNA): TGCGCCAGCAGCCGGTCGGGACAGGGGGATTTTAAGCAGTTCTTC.

There are a few counts of this clonotype. This chain links TRBV27 with TRBJ1-1; D is unresolved. This CDR3 is built from 14 residues. Trimming shortened V by 5 bases and J by 0 bases, and 10 bases separated the two germline ends. Per germline, CDR1 MNHEY and CDR2 SMNVEV (reference sequence). In DNA form, the CDR3 reads TGTGCCAGCAGTCGACGGACTCTGAACACTGAAGCTTTCTTT. The encoded protein is CASSRRTLNTEAFF.

The V call is TRBV27, the J call TRBJ2-4; 7 bases are shared with TRBD2. The ends lost 3 bases at V and 14 bases at J; junction bases unmatched: 10. The CDR3 is made up of 13 amino acids. Germline V gene sequence: CDR1 MNHEY, CDR2 SMNVEV (reference sequence). The CDR3 reads CASSLGGGDEEYF. The DNA of the CDR3 is TGTGCCAGCAGTTTGGGGGGGGGGGACGAAGAGTACTTC.

The chain joins TRBV9 to TRBJ2-2, with 8 bases that match TRBD2. This CDR3 is built from 16 residues. Germline values: CDR1 SGDLS, CDR2 YYNGEE. Trimming cost V 0 bases and J 4 bases; bases outside gene matches: 5. The CDR3 is CASSVDGTRVTGELFF. CDR3 coding DNA: TGTGCCAGCAGCGTAGATGGGACTAGGGTCACCGGGGAGCTGTTTTTT.

This clonotype has a count of ten or more. The chain combines TRBV7-2 with TRBJ2-7; TRBD1 is a possible D gene (5 bases). This CDR3 is built from 15 residues. Trimming removed 0 bases at V and 4 bases at J, with 13 bases between. Per germline, CDR1 SGHTA and CDR2 FQGNSA. This chain's CDR3 is CASSLADSTFYEQYF. DNA of the CDR3: TGTGCCAGCAGCTTAGCCGACAGCACCTTTTACGAGCAGTACTTC.

V and J are TRBV6-5 and TRBJ1-1; tentatively, D is TRBD1 (6 bases). Germline-derived CDR1 and CDR2 are MNHEY and SVGAGI. The V and J ends lost 2 bases and 1 base respectively, with 14 bases between them. The CDR3 runs to 16 residues. The CDR3 nucleotides are TGTGCCAGCAGTTACACGAGGACAGTTTCGAACACTGAAGCTTTCTTT. Its translation is CASSYTRTVSNTEAFF.

The V gene is TRBV6-1, the J gene TRBJ2-7; TRBD1 agrees at 8 bases. With V trimmed by 7 bases and J by 2 bases, 4 bases remained unmatched. Per germline, CDR1 MNHNS and CDR2 SASEGT. The CDR3 spans 13 residues. In DNA form, the CDR3 reads TGTGCCAGCACAGGGGGCGAAACCTACGAGCAGTACGTC. Protein product: CASTGGETYEQYV.